This record covers a single T cell receptor beta chain. No antigen is known for it. Germline V lookup: CDR1 KGHSH, CDR2 LQKENI. This CDR3 is 13 amino acids long. Trimming at V came to 3 bases and at J to 4 bases, leaving 2 bases not matched to a gene. A multiplex PCR was run with 60 Vbeta primers and 13 Jbeta primers. This table comes from immunoSEQ multiplex PCR, and its TCRdb copy is limited to in-frame clones, with some not included. The repertoire holds under 200,000 clones, with over 65% as singletons. This sample is part of a study of cytomegalovirus exposure and HLA in healthy donors. In the study overall: From donors who were HLA-typed, an early data release held 75 million to 85 million unique TCRs.

Overall study findings and caveats: When analyzed later, the rates of TCR association showed variation by HLA locus, with DRB1 the most and HLA-C the fewest. Within a later analysis, the majority of CMV-associated TCR beta chains appeared HLA-restricted.

The sequenced material came from PBMCs. This receptor was taken from a man aged 40-49 years in good health and CMV-seropositive. The rearrangement uses TRBV18 and TRBJ2-5; 7 nucleotides align to TRBD1. CDR3 region: CASSPTGRETQYF. The CDR3 bases are TGTGCCAGCTCACCGACAGGGAGAGAGACCCAGTACTTC.